A selection of T cell receptor beta chains follows, all from one sample in a study of technical replicates of blood from a few donors. TCRdb's table, derived via immunoSEQ multiplex PCR, lists solely in-frame clones and lacks some. The sample has approximately 12,000 clones, almost 95% seen once. The sample comprised PBMCs. These receptors were taken from a human donor in good health. The CDR3 runs from the conserved cysteine through the conserved F or W. A D gene is named only where the DNA matches it firmly.

v_call: TRBV27
j_call: TRBJ2-1
d_call: TRBD1
cdr3_aa: CASSPDRGEYNEQFF

v_call: TRBV10-3
j_call: TRBJ2-2
d_call: TRBD2
cdr3_aa: CASGREGTGELFF

v_call: TRBV27
j_call: TRBJ2-2
d_call: NA
cdr3_aa: CASSLTVANTGELFF

v_call: TRBV10-3
j_call: TRBJ2-6
d_call: TRBD1
cdr3_aa: CAISPGQGSGANVLTF

v_call: TRBV11-3
j_call: TRBJ2-5
d_call: TRBD2
cdr3_aa: CASSLGPSGRVPETQYF

v_call: TRBV5-1
j_call: TRBJ2-1
d_call: NA
cdr3_aa: CASSLPLYEELNEQFF

v_call: TRBV6-5
j_call: TRBJ1-2
d_call: TRBD1
cdr3_aa: CASSSQQGARGYTF

v_call: TRBV28
j_call: TRBJ1-2
d_call: NA
cdr3_aa: CASSLSGYGYTF

v_call: TRBV25-1
j_call: TRBJ1-2
d_call: TRBD1
cdr3_aa: CASSDRPNNRGGRYGYTF

v_call: TRBV2
j_call: TRBJ2-3
d_call: NA
cdr3_aa: CASSEQGDRADTQYF

v_call: TRBV21-1
j_call: TRBJ1-1
d_call: NA
cdr3_aa: CASSQKVLRLEAFF

v_call: TRBV7-8
j_call: TRBJ2-7
d_call: NA
cdr3_aa: CASSLGWRYEQYF

v_call: TRBV5-1
j_call: TRBJ2-1
d_call: NA
cdr3_aa: CASSLAPENEQFF

v_call: TRBV29-1
j_call: TRBJ2-7
d_call: NA
cdr3_aa: CSALRGDSYEQYF

v_call: TRBV7-2
j_call: TRBJ1-5
d_call: NA
cdr3_aa: CASSLVGEGQPQHF

v_call: TRBV19
j_call: TRBJ2-2
d_call: NA
cdr3_aa: CASSTGRTGELFF

v_call: TRBV2
j_call: TRBJ1-5
d_call: TRBD1
cdr3_aa: CASTDRRNQPQHF

v_call: TRBV5-6
j_call: TRBJ2-6
d_call: TRBD2
cdr3_aa: CASRDGGSGANVLTF

v_call: TRBV6-1
j_call: TRBJ2-2
d_call: NA
cdr3_aa: CASNWDKNTGELFF

v_call: TRBV5-1
j_call: TRBJ2-5
d_call: TRBD2
cdr3_aa: CASSLGTSGSSRETQYF

v_call: TRBV5-1
j_call: TRBJ2-7
d_call: TRBD1
cdr3_aa: CASNREGATYEQYF

v_call: TRBV6-1
j_call: TRBJ2-5
d_call: NA
cdr3_aa: CASSEWPSQETQYF

v_call: TRBV7-2
j_call: TRBJ2-7
d_call: NA
cdr3_aa: CASSGGSSPSYEQYF

v_call: TRBV27
j_call: TRBJ2-7
d_call: TRBD2
cdr3_aa: CASGTSGNPYEQYF

v_call: TRBV30
j_call: TRBJ1-2
d_call: TRBD1
cdr3_aa: CAWSVIRGQNGTF

v_call: TRBV6-5
j_call: TRBJ1-2
d_call: TRBD1
cdr3_aa: CASSYDGQANYGYTF

v_call: TRBV18
j_call: TRBJ2-7
d_call: NA
cdr3_aa: CASSPAVHHEQYF

v_call: TRBV19
j_call: TRBJ2-7
d_call: TRBD1
cdr3_aa: CASSIQGAHEQYF

v_call: TRBV5-5
j_call: TRBJ2-7
d_call: TRBD1
cdr3_aa: CASSSGTGSYEQYF

v_call: TRBV12-5
j_call: TRBJ2-7
d_call: NA
cdr3_aa: CASGLGPGIYEQYF

v_call: TRBV28
j_call: TRBJ2-3
d_call: NA
cdr3_aa: CASSLSLPQEAEEDTQYF

v_call: TRBV21-1
j_call: TRBJ2-7
d_call: NA
cdr3_aa: CASSKEVRCRGNYEQYF

v_call: TRBV10-3
j_call: TRBJ2-5
d_call: TRBD1
cdr3_aa: CAISAGDRGLSETQYF

v_call: TRBV6-6
j_call: TRBJ1-1
d_call: NA
cdr3_aa: CASSYNRDTEAFF

v_call: TRBV14
j_call: TRBJ2-1
d_call: TRBD2
cdr3_aa: CASSQDRDRGTRGGNEQFF

v_call: TRBV9
j_call: TRBJ2-1
d_call: TRBD2
cdr3_aa: CASSGWGTSGINLEQFF

v_call: TRBV4-1
j_call: TRBJ1-1
d_call: NA
cdr3_aa: CASSQATGWNTEAFF

v_call: TRBV7-2
j_call: TRBJ1-4
d_call: TRBD1
cdr3_aa: CASSPSGQGREKLFF

v_call: TRBV5-5
j_call: TRBJ1-1
d_call: NA
cdr3_aa: CASSLEIYMNTEAFF

v_call: TRBV7-8
j_call: TRBJ1-1
d_call: TRBD1
cdr3_aa: CASSLDRVWTTEAFF

v_call: TRBV5-1
j_call: TRBJ2-1
d_call: NA
cdr3_aa: CASRASSHEQFF

v_call: TRBV4-1
j_call: TRBJ2-3
d_call: NA
cdr3_aa: CASSREEKGTDTQYF

v_call: TRBV30
j_call: TRBJ1-1
d_call: TRBD1
cdr3_aa: CAWSVQTGRTEAFF

v_call: TRBV6-1
j_call: TRBJ1-4
d_call: NA
cdr3_aa: CASTYRESNEKLFF

v_call: TRBV19
j_call: TRBJ2-1
d_call: TRBD2
cdr3_aa: CASSTSGKGEQFF

v_call: TRBV6-5
j_call: TRBJ1-3
d_call: TRBD1
cdr3_aa: CASSRGQGYGNTIYF

v_call: TRBV28
j_call: TRBJ1-4
d_call: NA
cdr3_aa: CASSLSGLNEKLFF

v_call: TRBV7-9
j_call: TRBJ2-7
d_call: TRBD2
cdr3_aa: CASSYLAGNSYEQYF